This entry lists 2 T cell receptor beta chains sequenced from one sample in a study of T cells in Graves' hyperthyroidism and ophthalmopathy. Authors of the study amplified TCR beta CDR3 regions from RNA transcripts. Initially, a first-round RT-PCR of the TCR CDR3 employed the HTBI primer set. One entry per CDR3 protein results from TCRdb running MiXCR on the multiplex PCR reads. Altogether 250,000 to 300,000 distinct CDR3 sequences are present, about an eighth being singletons, with the ten largest covering roughly 7.5%. The sample was blood. These receptors all stem from a woman in her 30s with Graves' hyperthyroidism that later progressed to Graves' ophthalmopathy.

Many counts were recorded for this clonotype. The chain joins TRBV2 to TRBJ2-7; no clear D gene. CDR1 and CDR2 from the germline V gene are SNHLY and FYNNEI. Trimming cost V 3 bases and J 0 bases, with 9 bases left between them. The CDR3 runs to 14 residues. The CDR3 DNA is TGTGCCAGCAGTGATGGAGAGGTCTCCTACGAGCAGTACTTC. This gives the protein CASSDGEVSYEQYF.

This clonotype was seen at least ten times. The genes are TRBV2 and TRBJ1-1; D call uncertain. Trimming shortened V by 5 bases and J by 1 base, and 5 bases separated the two germline ends. The CDR3 length is 12 residues. CDR1 SNHLY and CDR2 FYNNEI come from the germline V gene. CDR3 loop: CASSYTNTEAFF. The CDR3 DNA sequence: TGTGCCAGCAGTTATACGAACACTGAAGCTTTCTTT.